These T cell receptor beta chains were read from a single sample in a study of CD8 T cells in acute hepatitis C reinfection. Repertoires were generated with immunoSEQ multiplex PCR, while TCRdb's copy carries only in-frame clones and drops some. Counted here are about 38,000 clones, 75% to 90% occurring once; the ten biggest clones make up 9.5% to 13%. Input material: naive CD8+ T cells from PBMCs. Source of these receptors: a woman aged 18-30 years who spontaneously cleared hepatitis C infection. Each CDR3 is given with its conserved first and last residue. D genes are given only for firm matches. A row's size may be missing; if present it is once, few, many or a size class.

J gene	D gene	V gene	CDR3 length	clone size	CDR3 DNA	CDR3 protein
TRBJ2-7	NA	TRBV6-5	15	NA	TGTGCCAGCAGTTACTTGTCGACGGTGGCCTACGAGCAGTACTTC	CASSYLSTVAYEQYF
TRBJ1-5	TRBD1	TRBV9	14	NA	TGTGCCAGCAGCGTAGGGACAGGGGTCGGTCCCCAGCATTTT	CASSVGTGVGPQHF
TRBJ1-2	NA	TRBV27	14	medium-sized	TGTGCCAGCAGTTTAAAGGGTGCTAACTATGGCTACACCTTC	CASSLKGANYGYTF
TRBJ2-3	NA	TRBV29-1	13	NA	TGCAGCTTCCAGCGGCCCCGGGGGGCTACGCAGTATTTT	CSFQRPRGATQYF
TRBJ2-2	NA	TRBV4-1	13	NA	TGCGCCAGCAGCCACGCCGGGCCCGGGGAGCTGTTTTTT	CASSHAGPGELFF
TRBJ2-5	NA	TRBV6-5	15	once	TGTGCCAGCAGTTACTACCCTACCAAGCAAGAGACCCAGTACTTC	CASSYYPTKQETQYF
TRBJ2-7	TRBD2	TRBV5-1	19	NA	TGCGCCAGCAGCTCCATCCTGACTAGCGGGAGTGTAAAGCCCTACGAGCAGTACTTC	CASSSILTSGSVKPYEQYF
TRBJ2-3	TRBD2	TRBV2	13	once	TGTGCCAGCAGCGCGGGCGGGGGGGATACGCAGTATTTT	CASSAGGGDTQYF
TRBJ1-2	NA	TRBV6-6	12	NA	TGTGCCAGCAGTTACGATGCGGCTGGCTACACCTTC	CASSYDAAGYTF
TRBJ1-5	TRBD1	TRBV15	16	NA	TGTGCCACCAGCAGCACGGGACAGGGGAGCAATCAGCCCCAGCATTTT	CATSSTGQGSNQPQHF
TRBJ1-4	TRBD1	TRBV27	13	NA	TGTGCCAGCAGCACAGGGGGCGTGGGAAAACTGTTTTTT	CASSTGGVGKLFF
TRBJ2-2	NA	TRBV6-6	15	NA	TGTGCCAGCATTGGGTCGGGAGCTTGGACCGGGGAGCTGTTTTTT	CASIGSGAWTGELFF
TRBJ1-4	NA	TRBV5-1	20	NA	TGCGCCAGCAGCACAACGCCCCCAGGCAGTACCGGCCCGTTTCCTGAAAAACTGTTTTTT	CASSTTPPGSTGPFPEKLFF
TRBJ2-1	NA	TRBV27	13	NA	TGTGCCAGCAGTTTATCCGGGGAAAATGAGCAGTTCTTC	CASSLSGENEQFF
TRBJ2-7	NA	TRBV7-9	13	NA	TGTGCCAGCAGCTTTCCGGACAAATACGAGCAGTACTTC	CASSFPDKYEQYF